Included here is one TCR beta chain sequence, with context. This sample was included in a study of blood T cell repertoires in COVID-19. Study information: Sites across the United States, Italy and Spain contributed samples from acute and convalescent COVID-19.

This CDR3 contains 13 residues. Trimming took 8 bases from V and 1 from J; bases not matched to a gene: 5. Germline V gene sequence: CDR1 LNHDA, CDR2 SQIVND (reference sequence). As originally analysed: From reference gene primer amplification, estimates of nucleated cell counts were derived. Sequencing was performed with immunoSEQ multiplex PCR; in TCRdb, only in-frame clones are kept and a portion is missing. V, J and clone size are taken as reported in that table, and D and trimming were inferred from the DNA itself. The data show 150,000 to 200,000 clones, 65% to 90% seen once. V gene TRBV19 combines with J gene TRBJ2-7, with 7 bases identical to TRBD1. The sequenced material came from peripheral blood. The TCR comes from a man in his forties or fifties with active or convalescent COVID-19. CDR3 in DNA: TGTGCCAGTTGGGACAGAAGATCCTACGAGCAGTACTTC. Its protein is CASWDRRSYEQYF.